A single sample is the source of the 8 T cell receptor beta chains below, sequenced in a study of cytomegalovirus exposure and HLA in healthy donors. The PCR had 60 Vbeta and 13 Jbeta primers. TCRdb's table, derived via immunoSEQ multiplex PCR, lists solely in-frame clones and lacks some. In the table there are fewer than 150,000 clones, 77% of which are singletons. Material for sequencing was PBMCs. The receptors were gathered from a man aged 30 to 39 in good health and CMV-seronegative.

The chain uses TRBV6-5 and TRBJ1-1, with no clear D. Trimming took 5 bases from V and 3 from J, leaving 13 bases between them. The CDR3 spans 14 residues. Germline assignment: CDR1 MNHEY and CDR2 SVGAGI. The CDR3 loop is CASSPRQPDTEAFF. The CDR3 region has the DNA TGTGCCAGCAGTCCCAGACAACCCGACACTGAAGCTTTCTTT.

This clone was detected only a few times. The sample holds other DNA sequences that translate to the same CDR3. The rearrangement joins TRBV10-3 to TRBJ2-7; 10 bases are a match to TRBD2. CDR3 length: 14 amino acids. V was pared by 2 bases and J by 2 bases, with 0 bases of the junction left unmatched. CDR1 and CDR2 from the germline V gene are ENHRY and SYGVKD. The CDR3 loop is CAISEGLAAYEQYF. The CDR3 region has the DNA TGTGCCATCAGTGAGGGACTAGCGGCCTACGAGCAGTACTTC.

The genes are TRBV18 and TRBJ1-3; D might be TRBD1 (6 bases). The germline CDR1 and CDR2 sequences are KGHSH and LQKENI. There are 16 residues in the CDR3. V lost 3 bases, J lost 0 bases, and 12 bases lay in between. The CDR3 sequence is CASSPDRQVSGNTIYF. As DNA, the CDR3 is TGTGCCAGCTCACCGGATCGACAGGTCTCTGGAAACACCATATATTTT.

The chain joins TRBV15 to TRBJ2-1; D gene uncertain. V was trimmed by 6 bases and J by 5 bases, leaving 14 bases between them. Germline CDR1 and CDR2: LNHNV and YYDKDF (reference sequence). CDR3 length: 14 amino acids. CDR3 loop: CATSPGRNNNEQFF. The CDR3, as DNA: TGTGCCACCAGTCCTGGCAGGAATAACAATGAGCAGTTCTTC.

This sequence joins TRBV19 and TRBJ2-1; D gene uncertain. Trimming took 5 bases from V and 0 from J, leaving 5 bases between them. This CDR3 contains 13 residues. From germline, CDR1 is LNHDA and CDR2 SQIVND (reference sequence). The CDR3 DNA sequence: TGTGCCAGTAGTCCCGTCTCCTACAATGAGCAGTTCTTC. Its translation is CASSPVSYNEQFF.

The chain combines TRBV5-1 with TRBJ2-5; 9 nucleotides align to TRBD2. The CDR3 extends over 17 amino acids. Losses at the gene ends were 3 bases for V and 5 bases for J; bases not matched to a gene: 14. CDR1 and CDR2 from the germline V gene are SGHRS and YFSETQ. The CDR3 loop is CASSWPLAGCCRETQYF. The CDR3 DNA is TGCGCCAGCAGCTGGCCTCTAGCGGGATGTTGTAGGGAGACCCAGTACTTC.

This rearrangement joins TRBV29-1 to TRBJ2-1; TRBD2 agrees at 12 bases. CDR1 is SQVTM and CDR2 is ANQGSEA in the germline V gene. The CDR3 totals 15 residues. Trimming cost V 4 bases and J 6 bases; bases outside gene matches: 7. As DNA, the CDR3 is TGCAGCGTTGGACAACTAGCGGGAGGTTCCAATGAGCAGTTCTTC. Its protein product is CSVGQLAGGSNEQFF.

This chain links TRBV7-6 with TRBJ2-1; 9 positions match TRBD2. The ends lost 1 base at V and 8 bases at J; junction bases unmatched: 12. There are 17 residues in the CDR3. Germline V gene sequence: CDR1 SGHVS, CDR2 FNYEAQ. CDR3: CASSLGGVEAGGHEQFF. CDR3 in DNA: TGTGCCAGCAGCTTAGGGGGGGTTGAAGCGGGAGGACATGAGCAGTTCTTC.